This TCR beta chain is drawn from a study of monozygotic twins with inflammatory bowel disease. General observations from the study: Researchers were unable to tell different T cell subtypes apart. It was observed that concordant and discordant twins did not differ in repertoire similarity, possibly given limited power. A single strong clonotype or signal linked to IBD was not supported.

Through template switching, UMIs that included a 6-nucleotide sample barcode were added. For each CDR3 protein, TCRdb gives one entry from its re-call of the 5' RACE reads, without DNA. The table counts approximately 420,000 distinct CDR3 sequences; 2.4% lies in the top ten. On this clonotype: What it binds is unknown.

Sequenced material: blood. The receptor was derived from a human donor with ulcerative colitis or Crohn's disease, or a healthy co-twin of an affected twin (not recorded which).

The CDR3 loop is CASSEVGGSSYNSPLHF. The chain links TRBV6-1 to TRBJ1-6; the TRBD1 assignment by TCRdb is unverifiable without DNA. Germline lookup yields CDR1 MNHNS and CDR2 SASEGT. The CDR3 totals 17 residues.